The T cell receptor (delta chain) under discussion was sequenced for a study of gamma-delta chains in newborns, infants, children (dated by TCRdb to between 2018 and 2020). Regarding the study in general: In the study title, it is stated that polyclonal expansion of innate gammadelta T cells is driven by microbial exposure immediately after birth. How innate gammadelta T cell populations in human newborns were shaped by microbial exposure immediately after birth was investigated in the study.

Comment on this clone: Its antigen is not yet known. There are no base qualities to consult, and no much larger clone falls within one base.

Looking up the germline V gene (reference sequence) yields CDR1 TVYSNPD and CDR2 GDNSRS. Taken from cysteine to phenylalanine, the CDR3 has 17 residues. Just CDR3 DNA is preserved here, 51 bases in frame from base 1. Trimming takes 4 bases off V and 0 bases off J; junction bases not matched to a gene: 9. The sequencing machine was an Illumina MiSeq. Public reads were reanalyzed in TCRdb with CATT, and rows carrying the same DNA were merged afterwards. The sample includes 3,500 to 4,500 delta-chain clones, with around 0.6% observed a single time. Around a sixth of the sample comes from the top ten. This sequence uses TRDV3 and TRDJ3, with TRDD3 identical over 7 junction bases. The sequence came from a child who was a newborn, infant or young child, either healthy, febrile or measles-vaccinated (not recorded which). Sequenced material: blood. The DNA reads TGTGCCTCCGCTGGGGGGCTTAGCTCCTGGGACACCCGACAGATGTTTTTC. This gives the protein CASAGGLSSWDTRQMFF.